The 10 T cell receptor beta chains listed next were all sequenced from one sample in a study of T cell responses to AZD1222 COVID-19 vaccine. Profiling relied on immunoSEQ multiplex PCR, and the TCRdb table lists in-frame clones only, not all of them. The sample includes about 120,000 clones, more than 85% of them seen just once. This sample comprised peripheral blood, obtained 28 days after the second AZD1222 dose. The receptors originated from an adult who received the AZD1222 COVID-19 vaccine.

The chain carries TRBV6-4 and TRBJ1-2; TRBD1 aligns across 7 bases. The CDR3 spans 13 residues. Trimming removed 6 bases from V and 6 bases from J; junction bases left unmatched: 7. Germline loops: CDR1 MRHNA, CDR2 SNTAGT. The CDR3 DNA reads TGTGCCAGCAGCCTCCAGGGGGGTCATGGCTACACCTTC. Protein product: CASSLQGGHGYTF.

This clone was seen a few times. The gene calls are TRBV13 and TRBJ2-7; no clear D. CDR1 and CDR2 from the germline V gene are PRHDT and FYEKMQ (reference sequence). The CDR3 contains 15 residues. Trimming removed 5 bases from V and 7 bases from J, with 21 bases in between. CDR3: CASSLTVGRIREQYF. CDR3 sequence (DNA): TGTGCCAGCAGCCTAACTGTCGGGCGAATTCGGGAGCAGTACTTC.

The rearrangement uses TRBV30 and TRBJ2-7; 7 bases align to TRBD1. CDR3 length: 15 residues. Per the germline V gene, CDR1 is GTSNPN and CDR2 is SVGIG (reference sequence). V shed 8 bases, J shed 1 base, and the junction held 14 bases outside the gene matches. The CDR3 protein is CASKLGQGVSYEQYF. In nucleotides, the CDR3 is TGTGCCAGCAAACTAGGGCAGGGGGTTTCCTACGAGCAGTACTTC.

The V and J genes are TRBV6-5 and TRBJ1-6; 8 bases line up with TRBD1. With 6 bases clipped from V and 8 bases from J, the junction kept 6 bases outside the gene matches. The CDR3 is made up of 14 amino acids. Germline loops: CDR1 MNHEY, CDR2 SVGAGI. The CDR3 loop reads CASRRGTGDSPLHF. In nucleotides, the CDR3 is TGTGCCAGCAGACGCGGGACAGGAGATTCACCCCTCCACTTT.

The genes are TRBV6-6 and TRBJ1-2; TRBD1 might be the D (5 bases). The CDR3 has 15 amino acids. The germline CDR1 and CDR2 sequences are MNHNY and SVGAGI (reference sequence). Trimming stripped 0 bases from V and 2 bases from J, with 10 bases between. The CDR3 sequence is CASSYSPGPNYGYTF. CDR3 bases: TGTGCCAGCAGTTACTCTCCAGGGCCCAACTATGGCTACACCTTC.

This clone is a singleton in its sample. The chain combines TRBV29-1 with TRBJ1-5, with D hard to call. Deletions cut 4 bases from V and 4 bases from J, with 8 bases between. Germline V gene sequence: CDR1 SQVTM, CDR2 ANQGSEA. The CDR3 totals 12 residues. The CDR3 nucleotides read TGCAGCGTTGGAGGCGGGAATCAGCCCCAGCATTTT. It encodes CSVGGGNQPQHF.

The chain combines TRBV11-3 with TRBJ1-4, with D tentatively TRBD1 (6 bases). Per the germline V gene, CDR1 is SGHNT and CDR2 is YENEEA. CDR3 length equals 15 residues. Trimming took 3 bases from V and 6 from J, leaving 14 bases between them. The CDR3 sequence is CASSFSGALDEKLFF. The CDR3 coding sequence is TGTGCCAGCAGCTTTTCAGGGGCCTTGGATGAAAAACTGTTTTTT.

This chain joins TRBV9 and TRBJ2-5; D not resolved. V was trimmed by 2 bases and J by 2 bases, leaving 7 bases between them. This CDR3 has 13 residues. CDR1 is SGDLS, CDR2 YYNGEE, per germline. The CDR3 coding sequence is TGTGCCAGCAGCGTTTCCAGACAAGAGACCCAGTACTTC. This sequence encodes CASSVSRQETQYF.

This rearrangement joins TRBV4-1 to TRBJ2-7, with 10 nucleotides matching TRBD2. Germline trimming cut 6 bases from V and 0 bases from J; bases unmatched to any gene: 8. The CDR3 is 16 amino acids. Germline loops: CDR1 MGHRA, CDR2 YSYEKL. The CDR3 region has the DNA TGCGCCAGCAGTCGAAATAGCGGGGGGAGCTCCTACGAGCAGTACTTC. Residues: CASSRNSGGSSYEQYF.

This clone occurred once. CDR3 DNA: TGTGCCAGTAGTATTACTTCCTATGGCCCCTCGGCTGAAGCTTTCTTT. Translated: CASSITSYGPSAEAFF. The chain carries TRBV19 and TRBJ1-1; no clear D gene. The ends were cut back, 3 bases at V and 6 bases at J, with 20 bases in the middle. The CDR3 loop spans 16 amino acids. CDR1 and CDR2 from the germline V gene are LNHDA and SQIVND (reference sequence). Full variable domain (missing parts from reference TRBV19 and TRBJ1-1): DGGITQSPKYLFRKEGQNVTLSCEQNLNHDAMYWYRQDPGQGLRLIYYSQIVNDFQKGDIAEGYSVSREKKESFPLTVTSAQKNPTAFYLCASSITSYGPSAEAFFGQGTRLTVV.